This TCR beta chain was identified in a study of T cell responses to AZD1222 COVID-19 vaccine. Study results and limitations: Clonal diversity was possibly underestimated, and the donors were mostly white British, with more females.

CDR3 size: 17 residues. Trimming cost V 9 bases and J 0 bases, with 23 bases left between them. Germline V gene sequence: CDR1 MDHEN, CDR2 SYDVKM. Notes on this clone: Its specificity is not known.

TCRdb's copy holds only in-frame clones and misses some; the assay was immunoSEQ multiplex PCR. The data hold 200,000 or so clones, with 93% observed a single time. The source is an adult who received the AZD1222 COVID-19 vaccine. The chain employs TRBV28 and TRBJ1-2, with D perhaps matching TRBD1 (5 bases). This specimen consisted of peripheral blood, obtained 28 days after the second AZD1222 dose. Written as DNA, the CDR3 is TGTGCCAGTAAGCAGGGCGGCACCTCCAATTCTAACTATGGCTACACCTTC. This encodes CASKQGGTSNSNYGYTF.